This TCR beta chain was profiled in a study of monozygotic twins with inflammatory bowel disease. Regarding the study as a whole: The analysis yielded no support for one strong signal or clonotype associated with IBD.

The UMIs carried a 6-nucleotide sample barcode, and they were added by template switching. Each CDR3 protein gets one entry in TCRdb, which reprocessed the 5' RACE reads and gives no DNA. The data show approximately 200,000 distinct CDR3 sequences, and the top ten clones hold 1.5% to 2%. Worth noting for this clonotype: What it binds is unknown.

The length of the CDR3 is 15 residues. Germline lookup yields CDR1 SGHRS and CDR2 YFSETQ. Specimen: blood. The chain is built from TRBV5-1 and TRBJ2-5. This clonotype was sampled from a human donor with ulcerative colitis or Crohn's disease, or a healthy co-twin of an affected twin (not recorded which). This CDR3 is CASSLNQRSAETQYF.